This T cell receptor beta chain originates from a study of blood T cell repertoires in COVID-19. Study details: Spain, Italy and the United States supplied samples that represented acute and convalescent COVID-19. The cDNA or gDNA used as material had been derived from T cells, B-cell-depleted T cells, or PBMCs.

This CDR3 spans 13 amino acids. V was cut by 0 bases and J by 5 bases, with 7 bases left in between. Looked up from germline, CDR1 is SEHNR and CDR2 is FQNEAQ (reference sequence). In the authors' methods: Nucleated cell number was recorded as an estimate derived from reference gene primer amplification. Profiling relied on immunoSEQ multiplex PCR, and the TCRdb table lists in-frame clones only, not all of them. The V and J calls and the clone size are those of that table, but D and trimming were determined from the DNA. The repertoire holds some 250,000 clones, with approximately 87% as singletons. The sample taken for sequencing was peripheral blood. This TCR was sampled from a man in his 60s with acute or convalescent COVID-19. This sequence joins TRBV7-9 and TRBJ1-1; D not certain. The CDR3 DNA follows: TGTGCCAGCAGCTTAGCGCGGTGGACTGAAGCTTTCTTT. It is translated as CASSLARWTEAFF.